These 30 T cell receptor beta chains share one sample of origin, sequenced in a study of blood T cell repertoires in COVID-19. Assay: immunoSEQ multiplex PCR; the TCRdb copy retains only in-frame clones and omits some. The sample includes about 47,000 clones, around 90% of them seen just once. Sequences were obtained from peripheral blood. Every receptor here comes from a man in his fifties with active COVID-19.

This clone was seen a few times. V is TRBV6-2 or TRBV6-3 and J is TRBJ1-2, with a possible D match to TRBD1 (6 bases). Germline V lookup: CDR1 MNHEY, CDR2 SVGEGT. The CDR3 runs 15 residues. The V end was cut by 2 bases, the J end by 4 bases, with 14 bases between. In DNA, the CDR3 is TGTGCCAGCAGTTACGGGGGACACTCATTCTATGGCTACACCTTC. It encodes CASSYGGHSFYGYTF.

The chain couples TRBV11-2 to TRBJ2-7; 8 nucleotides align to TRBD1. Germline values: CDR1 SGHAT, CDR2 FQNNGV. V lost 3 bases to trimming and J lost 4 bases; unmatched junction nucleotides: 8. The length of the CDR3 is 15 residues. The CDR3 is CASSLDRARQYEQYV. As DNA, the CDR3 is TGTGCCAGCAGCTTGGACAGGGCGAGGCAGTACGAGCAGTACGTC.

The chain employs TRBV7-2 and TRBJ2-6, with D unresolved. Trimming took off 1 base at V and 2 bases at J, with 9 bases between the two ends. CDR3 length equals 16 residues. Germline values: CDR1 SGHTA, CDR2 FQGNSA. The CDR3 here is CASSLVGTPGANVLTF. The CDR3 DNA sequence: TGTGCCAGCAGCTTAGTCGGTACCCCTGGGGCCAACGTCCTGACTTTC.

The V and J genes are TRBV9 and TRBJ2-3, with a tentative D call TRBD2 (7 bases). V lost 0 bases, J lost 6 bases, and 14 bases lay in between. The germline V gene encodes CDR1 SGDLS and CDR2 YYNGEE. This CDR3 comprises 15 residues. CDR3 loop: CASSVAGGARDTQYF. CDR3 DNA sequence: TGTGCCAGCAGCGTAGCTGGGGGGGCGAGGGATACGCAGTATTTT.

V and J are TRBV7-8 and TRBJ2-3; perhaps TRBD2 as D (5 bases). Trimming shortened V by 5 bases and J by 2 bases, and 11 bases separated the two germline ends. Per the germline V gene, CDR1 is SGHVS and CDR2 is FQNEAQ. This CDR3 has 14 residues. As DNA, the CDR3 is TGTGCCAGCAGCCGACTGCGGGTCACAGATACGCAGTATTTT. Protein: CASSRLRVTDTQYF. The entire variable domain, with the rest obtained from reference TRBV7-8 and TRBJ2-3, is as follows: GAGVSQSPRYKVAKRGQDVALRCDPISGHVSLFWYQQALGQGPEFLTYFQNEAQLDKSGLPSDRFFAERPEGSVSTLKIQRTQQEDSAVYLCASSRLRVTDTQYFGPGTRLTVL.

This clone was counted only a few times. The V gene is TRBV11-1, the J gene TRBJ1-2; D might be TRBD1 (5 bases). The CDR3 length is 14 residues. Germline V gene lookup returns CDR1 SGHAT and CDR2 FQDESV (reference sequence). Deletions cut 2 bases from V and 8 bases from J, with 15 bases between. The CDR3 protein is CASSLKESGKGYTF. CDR3 nucleotide sequence: TGTGCCAGCAGCTTAAAGGAGTCAGGGAAAGGCTACACCTTC.

The rearrangement links TRBV7-9 to TRBJ2-1; the D gene is possibly TRBD2 (6 bases). The CDR3 covers 16 residues. V lost 2 bases and J lost 8, with 19 bases in between. The germline V gene has CDR1 SEHNR and CDR2 FQNEAQ (reference sequence). DNA of the CDR3: TGTGCCAGCAGCTTAATTGGGGTCGGGGGTAGCGATGAGCAGTTCTTC. This sequence encodes CASSLIGVGGSDEQFF.

The genes are TRBV2 and TRBJ2-5; D is possibly TRBD1 (7 bases). Germline V gives CDR1 SNHLY, CDR2 FYNNEI. The V end lost 7 bases, the J end lost 5 bases, and 14 bases lay between the germline ends. CDR3 length: 13 residues. The CDR3 DNA reads TGTGCCAGCATAGGAGGGGGCGGTGAGACCCAGTACTTC. Its protein product is CASIGGGGETQYF.

This sequence joins TRBV7-8 and TRBJ2-7; the D gene is possibly TRBD2 (6 bases). The V gene's germline CDR1 is SGHVS and CDR2 FQNEAQ. The CDR3 contains 15 residues. V was shortened by 1 base and J by 0 bases, with 10 bases between the two germline ends. CDR3 DNA sequence: TGTGCCAGCAGCTTAGTTGGGGGGAACTCCTACGAGCAGTACTTC. Protein product: CASSLVGGNSYEQYF. The entire variable domain, with the rest obtained from reference TRBV7-8 and TRBJ2-7, is as follows: GAGVSQSPRYKVAKRGQDVALRCDPISGHVSLFWYQQALGQGPEFLTYFQNEAQLDKSGLPSDRFFAERPEGSVSTLKIQRTQQEDSAVYLCASSLVGGNSYEQYFGPGTRLTVT.

The chain is built from TRBV7-9 and TRBJ1-2; D not certain. V was shortened by 6 bases and J by 2 bases, with 22 bases between the two germline ends. The CDR3 contains 17 residues. Germline V gene data show CDR1 as SEHNR and CDR2 as FQNEAQ (reference sequence). CDR3 DNA sequence: TGTGCCAGCAGGCGAACCGACCGGAACCAACTAAACTATGGCTACACCTTC. It yields the protein CASRRTDRNQLNYGYTF.

J is TRBJ2-7 and V is TRBV5-5; TRBD1 might be the D (5 bases). Germline CDR1 and CDR2: SGHKS and YYEKEE (reference sequence). The CDR3 is 14 amino acids. Trimming cost V 4 bases and J 3 bases, with 14 bases left between them. CDR3 amino acids: CASSAGILVYEQYF. The CDR3 coding sequence is TGTGCCAGCAGCGCAGGGATTTTAGTCTACGAGCAGTACTTC.

The V and J genes are TRBV5-1 and TRBJ2-1; 7 bases map to TRBD2. The CDR3 is 16 residues long. After removal of 3 bases from V and 0 bases from J, the junction contained 6 bases not matched to a gene. Germline V lookup: CDR1 SGHRS, CDR2 YFSETQ. CDR3 amino acids: CASSSDGGSSYNEQFF. The CDR3 DNA sequence: TGCGCCAGCAGCTCAGACGGGGGGAGCTCCTACAATGAGCAGTTCTTC.

This clone was counted only a few times. The genes are TRBV6-2 or TRBV6-3 and TRBJ2-1; a possible D gene is TRBD1 (6 bases). The CDR3 covers 15 residues. Per germline, CDR1 MNHEY and CDR2 SVGEGT. Trimming shortened V by 4 bases and J by 7 bases, and 17 bases separated the two germline ends. DNA of the CDR3: TGTGCCAGCAGTTTTCACTGGGGGCAGTCTAATGAGCAGTTCTTC. Encoded protein: CASSFHWGQSNEQFF.

V usage is TRBV5-1 and J usage is TRBJ2-5, with D maybe TRBD2 (5 bases). Germline loops: CDR1 SGHRS, CDR2 YFSETQ. Trimming shortened V by 5 bases and J by 3 bases, and 17 bases separated the two germline ends. The CDR3 runs 15 residues. This CDR3 reads CASRRGREMKETQYF. The CDR3 DNA reads TGCGCCAGCAGAAGAGGGAGAGAAATGAAAGAGACCCAGTACTTC.

The chain uses TRBV18 and TRBJ2-1; TRBD2 matches 9 bases. The CDR3 loop spans 15 amino acids. The V segment lost 1 base and the J segment 8 bases; nucleotides outside the gene matches: 6. Germline V gene lookup returns CDR1 KGHSH and CDR2 LQKENI. The CDR3 region has the DNA TGTGCCAGCTCACCACTTAGCGGGAGTTTACATGAGCAGTTCTTC. This translates into CASSPLSGSLHEQFF.

This clone was detected only once. The chain recombines TRBV20-1 with TRBJ2-7; tentatively, D is TRBD2 (6 bases). Germline V gene sequence: CDR1 DFQATT, CDR2 SNEGSKA (reference sequence). Trimming left V 3 bases short and J 3 bases short, with 15 bases between. This CDR3 region has 14 residues. The CDR3 nucleotides are TGCAGTGCTAGTAGTGATGGGACTTTCTACGAGCAGTACTTC. It yields the protein CSASSDGTFYEQYF.

V and J are TRBV6-5 and TRBJ1-5; 10 nucleotides line up with TRBD1. This CDR3 has 15 residues. Per germline, CDR1 MNHEY and CDR2 SVGAGI. V was pared by 6 bases and J by 7 bases, with 9 bases of the junction left unmatched. CDR3 DNA: TGTGCCAGCAGATCGACATCGGGACAGGGGCAGCCCCAGCATTTT. This sequence encodes CASRSTSGQGQPQHF.

The chain has TRBV5-4 and TRBJ2-2; TRBD1 is a possible D gene (5 bases). The germline CDR1 and CDR2 sequences are SGHNT and YYREEE (reference sequence). The CDR3 is 16 amino acids. Trimming shortened V by 3 bases and J by 1 base, and 13 bases separated the two germline ends. This chain's CDR3 is CASSWGRFLNTGELFF. The DNA for the CDR3 is TGTGCCAGCAGCTGGGGCAGGTTCTTGAACACCGGGGAGCTGTTTTTT.

This chain links TRBV11-3 with TRBJ2-2; 7 bases map to TRBD1. Losses at the gene ends were 8 bases for V and 3 bases for J; bases not matched to a gene: 9. Looked up from germline, CDR1 is SGHNT and CDR2 is YENEEA. CDR3 size: 15 residues. This CDR3 is CASRHRTGDTGELFF. The CDR3 DNA reads TGTGCCAGCCGACACCGAACAGGGGACACCGGGGAGCTGTTTTTT.

This sequence joins TRBV5-1 and TRBJ1-1, with D perhaps TRBD1 (5 bases). This CDR3 has 12 residues. Trimming cost V 3 bases and J 3 bases, with 6 bases left between them. Germline V lookup: CDR1 SGHRS, CDR2 YFSETQ. CDR3 in amino acids: CASSWGDTEAFF. The CDR3 bases are TGCGCCAGCAGCTGGGGGGACACTGAAGCTTTCTTT. The entire variable domain, with the rest obtained from reference TRBV5-1 and TRBJ1-1, is as follows: KAGVTQTPRYLIKTRGQQVTLSCSPISGHRSVSWYQQTPGQGLQFLFEYFSETQRNKGNFPGRFSGRQFSNSRSEMNVSTLELGDSALYLCASSWGDTEAFFGQGTRLTVV.

The rearrangement links TRBV4-3 to TRBJ1-2; D remains ambiguous. The CDR3 is 16 residues long. Germline V gene data show CDR1 as LGHNA and CDR2 as YSLEER. Trimming took off 0 bases at V and 1 base at J, with 12 bases between the two ends. As DNA, the CDR3 is TGCGCCAGCAGCCAAGATCCCGCCTTAGATAACTATGGCTACACCTTC. Protein: CASSQDPALDNYGYTF.

The V call is TRBV11-3, the J call TRBJ1-4, with a weak D call TRBD1 (5 bases). This CDR3 contains 14 residues. V was cut by 6 bases and J by 8 bases, with 16 bases left in between. Germline V gene sequence: CDR1 SGHNT, CDR2 YENEEA. The CDR3 DNA follows: TGTGCCAGCAGTACCACCCGGACACCCGAAAAACTGTTTTTT. This codes for CASSTTRTPEKLFF.

This chain connects TRBV19 to TRBJ1-5; perhaps TRBD1 as D (6 bases). CDR1 and CDR2 (germline): LNHDA, SQIVND (reference sequence). V lost 1 base, J lost 6 bases, and 10 bases lay in between. The CDR3 covers 14 residues. Written as DNA, the CDR3 is TGTGCCAGTAGTATAGTACAGGGAACTCAGCCCCAGCATTTT. This codes for CASSIVQGTQPQHF.

The DNA of the CDR3 is TGTGCCAGTAGCGCCATACAGGAGTTCTATGGCTACACCTTC. It is translated as CASSAIQEFYGYTF. J is TRBJ1-2 and V is TRBV19; D is perhaps TRBD1 (5 bases). This CDR3 is built from 14 residues. Per germline, CDR1 LNHDA and CDR2 SQIVND (reference sequence). Trimming removed 6 bases from V and 4 bases from J, with 15 bases in between.

This chain links TRBV11-2 with TRBJ2-1, with D possibly being TRBD1 (5 bases). Germline loops: CDR1 SGHAT, CDR2 FQNNGV. Trimming removed 2 bases at V and 5 bases at J, with 13 bases between. The CDR3 is 15 amino acids. The CDR3 loop is CASSLWVGPNNEQFF. CDR3 coding DNA: TGTGCCAGCAGCTTATGGGTGGGGCCGAACAATGAGCAGTTCTTC.

The rearrangement joins TRBV5-1 to TRBJ1-4; D remains unclear. CDR3 length: 15 residues. The ends were cut back, 4 bases at V and 10 bases at J, with 20 bases in the middle. CDR1 SGHRS and CDR2 YFSETQ come from the germline V gene. The CDR3 here is CASSLDSGVYPKLFF. In DNA form, the CDR3 reads TGCGCCAGCAGCCTAGACTCTGGAGTCTACCCAAAACTGTTTTTT.

The chain has TRBV6-2 or TRBV6-3 and TRBJ1-2, with TRBD1 as a possible D gene (5 bases). Per germline, CDR1 MNHEY and CDR2 SVGEGT. Trimming shortened V by 8 bases and J by 5 bases, and 15 bases separated the two germline ends. This CDR3 has 13 residues. CDR3 coding DNA: TGTGCCAGCCGCCTGGGGCAGCTGTATGGCTACACCTTC. Its translation: CASRLGQLYGYTF.

The chain combines TRBV19 with TRBJ2-5; weak D call: TRBD2 (6 bases). This CDR3 spans 14 amino acids. Germline values: CDR1 LNHDA, CDR2 SQIVND (reference sequence). The V end was cut by 4 bases, the J end by 5 bases, with 14 bases between. This CDR3 reads CASSRGMSGETQYF. Here the CDR3 DNA reads TGTGCCAGTAGTAGGGGGATGAGCGGGGAGACCCAGTACTTC.

This chain links TRBV6-5 with TRBJ2-3; the match to TRBD1 covers 9 bases. CDR1 is MNHEY, CDR2 SVGAGI, per germline. The CDR3 length is 14 residues. With 8 bases clipped from V and 8 bases from J, the junction kept 11 bases outside the gene matches. Here the CDR3 DNA reads TGTGCCAGCCGTAAGGGACAGGGAGGTTCTACGCAGTATTTT. Its protein is CASRKGQGGSTQYF.

The chain employs TRBV7-9 and TRBJ2-4, with a possible D match to TRBD1 (6 bases). Trimming left V 5 bases short and J 2 bases short, with 16 bases between. The CDR3 is 16 residues long. The germline V gene has CDR1 SEHNR and CDR2 FQNEAQ (reference sequence). In DNA form, the CDR3 reads TGTGCCAGCAGCCCCCAACAGGGAATATCCAAAAACATTCAGTACTTC. Translation: CASSPQQGISKNIQYF.